The 26 T cell receptor beta chains reported below all come from one sample, sequenced in a study of monozygotic twins with inflammatory bowel disease. TCRdb re-called the 5' RACE reads and gives one entry per CDR3 protein, without DNA. The sample includes approximately 210,000 distinct CDR3 sequences. The sample was blood. Receptor source: a human donor with ulcerative colitis or Crohn's disease, or a healthy co-twin of an affected twin (not recorded which).

The chain is built from TRBV5-1 and TRBJ1-2; the TRBD1 assignment by TCRdb is unverifiable without DNA. Germline V gene sequence: CDR1 SGHRS, CDR2 YFSETQ. This CDR3 is 15 amino acids long. The CDR3 reads CASSSTADTNYGYTF. The variable domain in full, with the rest retrieved from reference TRBV5-1 and TRBJ1-2, is KAGVTQTPRYLIKTRGQQVTLSCSPISGHRSVSWYQQTPGQGLQFLFEYFSETQRNKGNFPGRFSGRQFSNSRSEMNVSTLELGDSALYLCASSSTADTNYGYTFGSGTRLTVV.

The V and J genes are TRBV20-1 and TRBJ1-5; TCRdb designates TRBD1, a call that cannot be tested without DNA. The CDR3 spans 16 residues. Germline loops: CDR1 DFQATT, CDR2 SNEGSKA (reference sequence). CDR3 protein: CSAEGFTGGPNQPQHF.

The V call is TRBV7-2, the J call TRBJ2-6; TCRdb reports TRBD1, a call that lacks DNA to check it against. From germline, CDR1 is SGHTA and CDR2 FQGNSA. This CDR3 spans 16 amino acids. The CDR3 sequence: CASSLGHGRGANVLTF.

The V gene is TRBV18, the J gene TRBJ1-1. CDR3 size: 12 residues. CDR1 is KGHSH and CDR2 is LQKENI in the germline V gene. The CDR3 spells CASSPSGDRAFF.

The chain carries TRBV5-6 and TRBJ1-2; TCRdb returns TRBD1, unconfirmable since there is no DNA. The CDR3 sequence is 11 residues long. The V gene's germline CDR1 is SGHDT and CDR2 YYEEEE. CDR3 region: CASSHRDGYTF.

The chain links TRBV18 to TRBJ2-7; no DNA is available, so the TRBD1 call from TCRdb remains unchecked. The germline V gene encodes CDR1 KGHSH and CDR2 LQKENI. CDR3 length equals 16 residues. The CDR3 region is CASSPITGTVGREQYF. Filled out from reference TRBV18 and TRBJ2-7, the complete variable domain reads NAGVMQNPRHLVRRRGQEARLRCSPMKGHSHVYWYRQLPEEGLKFMVYLQKENIIDESGMPKERFSAEFPKEGPSILRIQQVVRGDSAAYFCASSPITGTVGREQYFGPGTRLTVT.

The chain employs TRBV19 and TRBJ1-1. The CDR3 has 13 amino acids. From germline, CDR1 is LNHDA and CDR2 SQIVND (reference sequence). CDR3 sequence reads: CASSIGMNTEAFF.

The chain is built from TRBV6-1 and TRBJ2-2; lacking DNA, the TRBD1 call made by TCRdb goes unchecked. The CDR3 spans 17 residues. The germline V gene encodes CDR1 MNHNS and CDR2 SASEGT. Here the CDR3 reads CASSPAGDSLNTGELFF.

The V call is TRBV15, the J call TRBJ2-1; TCRdb lists TRBD1, though no DNA is available to test this call. CDR1 and CDR2 from the germline V gene are LNHNV and YYDKDF (reference sequence). There are 18 residues in the CDR3. This CDR3 is CATSRGQGGLGSYNEQFF.

The gene calls are TRBV12-3 or TRBV12-4 and TRBJ2-1; the TCRdb D gene call, TRBD1, has no DNA to confirm it. This CDR3 comprises 13 residues. The CDR3 reads CASTTDWANEQFF.

The V call is TRBV18, the J call TRBJ2-1; TCRdb returns TRBD1, unconfirmable since there is no DNA. The CDR3 loop spans 15 amino acids. The germline CDR1 and CDR2 sequences are KGHSH and LQKENI. CDR3 region: CASSPGAGVYNEQFF.

The V gene is TRBV20-1, the J gene TRBJ2-3; without DNA, the TCRdb call of TRBD2 cannot be checked. The CDR3 is made up of 15 amino acids. Germline-derived CDR1 and CDR2 are DFQATT and SNEGSKA (reference sequence). CDR3 loop: CSALRGGEGTDTQYF.

CDR3 region: CSVLLNTEAFF. The genes are TRBV29-1 and TRBJ1-1. This CDR3 has 11 amino acids. Per germline, CDR1 SQVTM and CDR2 ANQGSEA.

This chain uses TRBV6-1 with TRBJ2-4. The CDR3 totals 13 residues. CDR1 and CDR2 (germline): MNHNS, SASEGT. CDR3 in amino acids: CASSKGDGDMQYF.

CDR3 protein: CSAHSWRGRKDTEAFF. The chain links TRBV20-1 to TRBJ1-1. The CDR3 extends over 16 amino acids. The germline CDR1 and CDR2 sequences are DFQATT and SNEGSKA (reference sequence).

V gene TRBV12-3 or TRBV12-4 combines with J gene TRBJ2-7; the TCRdb D gene call, TRBD1, has no DNA to confirm it. The CDR3 contains 14 residues. The CDR3 reads CASSFGQVNYEQYF.

The chain recombines TRBV19 with TRBJ2-2. Per the germline V gene, CDR1 is LNHDA and CDR2 is SQIVND (reference sequence). The CDR3 has 12 residues. The chain's CDR3 is CASSMLAGELFF.

The genes are TRBV12-3 or TRBV12-4 and TRBJ1-1. The length of the CDR3 is 13 residues. CDR3 in amino acids: CASRAGRSVKAFF.

CDR3 protein: CASSGGQGRELVF. This sequence joins TRBV7-6 and TRBJ2-2; TCRdb's D call, TRBD1, is unchecked because there is no DNA. The V gene's germline CDR1 is SGHVS and CDR2 FNYEAQ. The CDR3 totals 13 residues.

This sequence joins TRBV20-1 and TRBJ2-2; TCRdb picks TRBD1, but there is no DNA to check that call. The germline gives CDR1 DFQATT, CDR2 SNEGSKA (reference sequence). The CDR3 loop spans 15 amino acids. The CDR3 sequence: CSAPKGQGGTGELFF.

The rearrangement joins TRBV2 to TRBJ2-7; the TRBD2 assignment by TCRdb is unverifiable without DNA. The CDR3 loop spans 15 amino acids. Germline-derived CDR1 and CDR2 are SNHLY and FYNNEI. CDR3 amino acids: CASSEGTSASYEQYF.

The CDR3 here is CASSQASGTVGTDTQYF. This chain joins TRBV4-1 and TRBJ2-3; the D call from TCRdb, TRBD1, cannot be confirmed without DNA. Germline loops: CDR1 MGHRA, CDR2 YSYEKL. The CDR3 sequence is 17 residues long.

The chain has TRBV3-1 and TRBJ2-1; the D call of TRBD2 rests on TCRdb alone, since no DNA is present to check it. Germline CDR1 LGHDT, CDR2 YNNKEL (reference sequence). The length of the CDR3 is 18 residues. The CDR3 loop reads CASSPKWAGTLSYNEQFF.

This chain uses TRBV20-1 with TRBJ1-2. The length of the CDR3 is 18 residues. The germline V gene encodes CDR1 DFQATT and CDR2 SNEGSKA (reference sequence). The CDR3 is CSARVFGIRQSHPYGYTF.

This chain joins TRBV5-1 and TRBJ2-6. Germline V gene lookup returns CDR1 SGHRS and CDR2 YFSETQ. There are 15 residues in the CDR3. The CDR3 is CASSNPDSGANVLTF.

This chain links TRBV12-3 or TRBV12-4 with TRBJ2-3; absent DNA, TCRdb's TRBD2 call cannot be checked. CDR3 length: 15 residues. CDR3 region: CASSITSGSTDTQYF.